These T cell receptor beta chains were read from a single sample in a study of human T cells and chemical hapten exposure. TCRdb recomputed calls from the RACE reads with MiXCR, one row per CDR3 protein. The table lists 89,000 or so distinct CDR3 sequences, 8.5% of them singletons, with 2.5% to 3% in the top ten. Sequenced here: whole blood, sampled in connection with sensitization to the hapten diphenylcyclopropenone (DPC). Receptors originate from a middle-aged man with alopecia areata. Some clones in this sample may be carry-over from other donors' samples. The CDR3 runs from the conserved cysteine through the conserved F or W. D genes are given only for firm matches. A clone size is listed for some rows: how often the clone was seen (once, few, many), or a class if it is expanded.

clone size | J gene | V gene | D gene | CDR3 DNA | CDR3 protein
many | TRBJ2-1 | TRBV7-8 | - | TGTGCCAGCAGCTTGGGTCCCGGGACTTCCTCCTACAATGAGCAGTTCTTC | CASSLGPGTSSYNEQFF
- | TRBJ2-6 | TRBV15 | - | TGTGCCACCAGCAGAGCAGGGGTCTCTGGGGCCAACGTCCTGACTTTC | CATSRAGVSGANVLTF
- | TRBJ1-2 | TRBV6-1 | - | TGTGCCAGCAGTGAAGCTGAGGGGCTCGGCTATGGCTACACCTTC | CASSEAEGLGYGYTF
few | TRBJ2-4 | TRBV7-3 | TRBD1 | TGTGCCAGCAGCTTTGGCCGACAGGGAGATAAGTACTTC | CASSFGRQGDKYF
- | TRBJ2-3 | TRBV29-1 | - | TGCAGCGTCGGACAGCTCGCACTCTACACAGATACGCAGTATTTT | CSVGQLALYTDTQYF
- | TRBJ2-3 | TRBV20-1 | TRBD2 | TGCAGTGCTAGAGCGGGGACTAGCGGGCGGTTGAGCACAGATACGCAGTATTTT | CSARAGTSGRLSTDTQYF
- | TRBJ2-3 | TRBV7-2 | TRBD1 | TGTGCCAGCAGCCCCGACAGGGGGCGCACAGATACGCAGTATTTT | CASSPDRGRTDTQYF
many | TRBJ1-1 | TRBV29-1 | - | TGCAGCGTTAGGGAGTTTTCGCTGAACACTGAAGCTTTCTTT | CSVREFSLNTEAFF
few | TRBJ2-7 | TRBV27 | - | TGTGCCAGCAGAGCTAGATCCTACGAGCAGTACTTC | CASRARSYEQYF
- | TRBJ2-6 | TRBV7-2 | - | TGTGCCAGCACAGGGCAGTCTGGGGCCAACGTCCTGACTTTC | CASTGQSGANVLTF
few | TRBJ2-7 | TRBV20-1 | TRBD2 | TGCAGTGCTAGAGATGGGGCTAGCGGGAGGGCAGGGGAGCAGTACTTC | CSARDGASGRAGEQYF
- | TRBJ2-3 | TRBV29-1 | TRBD1 | TGCAGCGTAAGGGGGACAGTATTATTCACAGATACGCAGTATTTT | CSVRGTVLFTDTQYF